The 9 T cell receptor beta chains reported below all come from one sample, sequenced in a study of blood T cell repertoires in COVID-19. Sequenced by immunoSEQ multiplex PCR; TCRdb stores in-frame clones only, minus some. Among roughly 230,000 clones, over 70% were seen once, and the ten largest hold around 27%. Sequences were obtained from peripheral blood. These TCRs come from a man in his forties with acute or convalescent COVID-19.

The rearrangement links TRBV2 to TRBJ2-5, with D unclear. This CDR3 comprises 11 residues. The germline V gene encodes CDR1 SNHLY and CDR2 FYNNEI. V lost 4 bases and J 3 bases, leaving 3 bases between the germline ends. CDR3 loop: CASSVKETQYF. The CDR3 region has the DNA TGTGCCAGCAGTGTAAAAGAGACCCAGTACTTC.

J is TRBJ2-2 and V is TRBV27; D is uncertain. V was clipped by 4 bases and J by 1 base, with 4 bases between them. The germline V gene has CDR1 MNHEY and CDR2 SMNVEV (reference sequence). This CDR3 region has 13 residues. CDR3: CASSYLNTGELFF. For the CDR3, the DNA is TGTGCCAGCAGTTACTTGAACACCGGGGAGCTGTTTTTT.

J is TRBJ1-1 and V is TRBV6-5, with D unclear. Germline CDR1 reads MNHEY; CDR2 reads SVGAGI. The length of the CDR3 is 13 residues. V shed 7 bases and J shed 4 bases, with 13 bases lying between them. CDR3 DNA: TGTGCCAGCATGGCAGATTCTTTCACTGAAGCTTTCTTT. Translated, it gives CASMADSFTEAFF.

In its sample, this clone was seen once. J is TRBJ1-4 and V is TRBV6-5; tentative D call: TRBD1 (6 bases). The germline gives CDR1 MNHEY, CDR2 SVGAGI. The CDR3 sequence is 15 residues long. V lost 6 bases to trimming and J lost 8 bases, with 19 bases between them. The CDR3 loop is CASSITGLLGEKLFF. Here the CDR3 DNA reads TGTGCCAGCAGCATTACAGGGCTTTTAGGAGAAAAACTGTTTTTT.

J is TRBJ1-1 and V is TRBV6-5, with TRBD1 matching 8 bases. The V gene's germline CDR1 is MNHEY and CDR2 SVGAGI. The ends lost 6 bases at V and 5 bases at J; junction bases unmatched: 8. The CDR3 runs 14 residues. CDR3 sequence: CASRGQGGGTEAFF. In nucleotides, the CDR3 is TGTGCCAGCAGAGGACAGGGTGGAGGAACTGAAGCTTTCTTT.

The V call is TRBV30, the J call TRBJ1-2; no clear D gene. This CDR3 is built from 13 residues. Germline-derived CDR1 and CDR2 are GTSNPN and SVGIG (reference sequence). Trimming stripped 2 bases from V and 13 bases from J, with 20 bases between. The CDR3 spells CAWSTRAEGGFTF. CDR3 DNA: TGTGCCTGGAGTACCCGGGCGGAGGGTGGGTTCACCTTC.

The V and J genes are TRBV7-8 and TRBJ1-2; D might be TRBD1 (5 bases). In germline, CDR1 is SGHVS, CDR2 FQNEAQ. Trimming cost V 1 base and J 4 bases, with 13 bases left between them. The CDR3 totals 15 residues. The CDR3 sequence: CASSLVAGALYGYTF. In nucleotides, the CDR3 is TGTGCCAGCAGCTTAGTCGCTGGGGCTCTCTATGGCTACACCTTC.

The rearrangement joins TRBV2 to TRBJ1-1; perhaps TRBD1 as D (5 bases). V shed 7 bases and J shed 1 base, with 13 bases lying between them. The CDR3 is 14 residues long. Looked up from germline, CDR1 is SNHLY and CDR2 is FYNNEI. The CDR3 sequence is CASKRFGGNTEAFF. In DNA form, the CDR3 reads TGTGCCAGCAAACGCTTCGGGGGGAACACTGAAGCTTTCTTT.

The chain links TRBV11-3 to TRBJ2-2; D not resolved. The CDR3 sequence is 16 residues long. The V gene's germline CDR1 is SGHNT and CDR2 YENEEA. Trimming stripped 4 bases from V and 3 bases from J, with 15 bases between. In nucleotides, the CDR3 is TGTGCCAGCAGCTCGTACGGTCCCGAGGACACCGGGGAGCTGTTTTTT. It translates to CASSSYGPEDTGELFF.